This T cell receptor (beta chain) was observed in a study of cytomegalovirus exposure and HLA in healthy donors. Overall study: A later analysis reported the approximately 120 validation repertoires used the same platform as the roughly 700 first-cohort repertoires. Study-level results: In vitro assays verified that a few CMV-associated chains recognized CMV antigens specifically.

With regard to this clone: Its antigen is not known.

From the 120-subject validation cohort, which was separate from the roughly 670-subject first cohort, the donors were drawn. The V segment lost 5 bases and the J segment 3 bases; nucleotides outside the gene matches: 8. CDR3 length: 16 residues. Germline V gene sequence: CDR1 SNHLY, CDR2 FYNNEI. Profiled with immunoSEQ multiplex PCR; TCRdb holds only in-frame clones, not every one. The data hold about 280,000 clones, with around 89% observed a single time. The sample comprised PBMCs. This sequence originates from a woman under 30 in good health and CMV-seronegative. The chain recombines TRBV2 with TRBJ1-1; 11 bases are a match to TRBD1. This CDR3 reads CASSSLGQGADTEAFF. In DNA form, the CDR3 reads TGTGCCAGCAGTAGTCTCGGACAGGGGGCGGACACTGAAGCTTTCTTT.